The 7 T cell receptor beta chains below all came from one sample that was sequenced in a study of a mutant IDH1 vaccine in newly diagnosed glioma. Measured with immunoSEQ multiplex PCR; TCRdb has only the in-frame clones, and not every one. Of some 87,000 clones in the sample, roughly 75% were seen once. Time point noted: baseline, week 1 (first vaccination visit). Described treatment: pre-vaccination baseline after standard-of-care therapy. The input for sequencing was PBMCs, taken from a glioma patient treated with radiotherapy, temozolomide or both. Receptors originate from a man aged 40-55 years with glioma.

The rearrangement joins TRBV2 to TRBJ2-7; 7 positions agree with TRBD1. This CDR3 is built from 13 residues. Germline assignment: CDR1 SNHLY and CDR2 FYNNEI. V lost 6 bases to trimming and J lost 3 bases; unmatched junction nucleotides: 5. The CDR3 sequence: CASRGTERYEQYF. Written as DNA, the CDR3 is TGTGCCAGCAGGGGGACAGAGCGCTACGAGCAGTACTTC.

The chain has TRBV28 and TRBJ2-7, with 9 bases aligning to TRBD1. Germline CDR1 reads MDHEN; CDR2 reads SYDVKM. J was trimmed by 6 bases and V by 2 bases; bases with no gene match: 8. The CDR3 is 15 amino acids. The CDR3 protein is CASSLRGTGRSEQYF. In DNA form, the CDR3 reads TGTGCCAGCAGTTTAAGGGGGACAGGGAGGTCCGAGCAGTACTTC.

The V call is TRBV7-9, the J call TRBJ2-4, with 7 bases fitting TRBD1. In germline, CDR1 is SEHNR, CDR2 FQNEAQ (reference sequence). This CDR3 comprises 18 residues. V was clipped by 1 base and J by 1 base; unmatched bases: 10. DNA of the CDR3: TGTGCCAGCAGCTTAGTTAGGACAGGCGTAAGGGCCAAAAACATTCAGTACTTC. Translated, it gives CASSLVRTGVRAKNIQYF.

J is TRBJ1-1 and V is TRBV30; the match to TRBD1 covers 9 bases. Germline V gene data show CDR1 as GTSNPN and CDR2 as SVGIG (reference sequence). The CDR3 is 15 amino acids. Germline trimming cut 2 bases from V and 4 bases from J; bases unmatched to any gene: 8. The CDR3 DNA reads as TGTGCCTGGAGTAATGTACAGGGGGCGCGCACTGAAGCTTTCTTT. Translating gives CAWSNVQGARTEAFF. The whole variable domain, remainder taken from reference TRBV30 and TRBJ1-1, is SQTIHQWPATLVQPVGSPLSLECTVEGTSNPNLYWYRQAAGRGLQLLFYSVGIGQISSEVPQNLSASRPQDRQFILSSKKLLLSDSGFYLCAWSNVQGARTEAFFGQGTRLTVV.

CDR3 in DNA: TGTGGCGTGGGGAACTATGGCTACACCTTC. Residues: CGVGNYGYTF. The chain combines TRBV27 with TRBJ1-2, with D unresolved. This CDR3 spans 10 amino acids. Germline V gene data show CDR1 as MNHEY and CDR2 as SMNVEV (reference sequence).

In its sample, this clone was seen once. The J gene is TRBJ2-1, the V gene TRBV7-9; 11 bases align to TRBD2. Looked up from germline, CDR1 is SEHNR and CDR2 is FQNEAQ (reference sequence). With V trimmed by 5 bases and J by 13 bases, 16 bases remained unmatched. CDR3 length: 16 residues. The CDR3 DNA follows: TGTGCCAGCAGCGCCCTATTAGCGGGAGGGCGAAATTGTCAGTTCTTC. Translating gives CASSALLAGGRNCQFF.

This chain uses TRBV19 with TRBJ1-1; no firm D call. With 5 bases removed from V and 2 bases from J, the gap between germline ends came to 3 bases. The length of the CDR3 is 11 residues. Per germline, CDR1 LNHDA and CDR2 SQIVND (reference sequence). In DNA, the CDR3 is TGTGCCAGTAGTTTTAACACTGAAGCTTTCTTT. Amino acid sequence: CASSFNTEAFF. Looking up the rest from reference TRBV19 and TRBJ1-1 gives the full variable domain: DGGITQSPKYLFRKEGQNVTLSCEQNLNHDAMYWYRQDPGQGLRLIYYSQIVNDFQKGDIAEGYSVSREKKESFPLTVTSAQKNPTAFYLCASSFNTEAFFGQGTRLTVV.